The 10 T cell receptor beta chains below come from one sample, sequenced in a study of T cells after yellow fever vaccination. Via MiXCR, TCRdb re-called the 5' RACE reads, giving one row per CDR3 protein. Of about 320,000 distinct CDR3 sequences listed, 4% to 5.5% are singletons. This sample comprised PBMCs, obtained 15 days after the yellow fever booster vaccination. These receptor sequences come from a man aged 18 to 30 who received the YFV17D yellow fever vaccine.

This clonotype has at least ten counts. V gene TRBV6-2 or TRBV6-3 combines with J gene TRBJ2-7; D not certain. V was trimmed by 5 bases and J by 5 bases, leaving 16 bases between them. Germline lookup yields CDR1 MNHEY and CDR2 SVGEGT. The CDR3 runs to 14 residues. As DNA, the CDR3 is TGTGCCAGCAGTAGTAGATGGCAAGGCAACGAGCAGTACTTC. Translation gives CASSSRWQGNEQYF.

This clonotype has a handful of counts. This rearrangement joins TRBV21-1 to TRBJ2-7. TRBV21-1 is recorded as a pseudogene. CDR3 length: 12 amino acids. CDR3 sequence reads: CASSKYPYEQYV. In DNA, the CDR3 is TGTGCCAGCAGCAAATACCCCTACGAGCAGTACGTC.

This clonotype was seen ten or more times. This sequence joins TRBV6-5 and TRBJ2-5; no definite D call. Between the trimmed V and J ends, which lost 4 bases and 2 bases, there was a span of 14 bases. Germline CDR1 and CDR2: MNHEY and SVGAGI. The CDR3 is 15 residues long. CDR3 sequence (DNA): TGTGCCAGCAGTTCCGCCGTTTGGCGGCAAGAGACCCAGTACTTC. Translating it yields CASSSAVWRQETQYF.

This clonotype was counted ten times or more. The chain links TRBV24-1 to TRBJ1-2; D perhaps matches TRBD1 (6 bases). The CDR3 is made up of 13 amino acids. V lost 6 bases to trimming and J lost 8 bases, with 15 bases between them. The germline CDR1 and CDR2 sequences are KGHDR and SFDVKD. CDR3: CATSKTGSAGYTF. In DNA, the CDR3 is TGTGCCACCAGTAAAACAGGGTCTGCGGGCTACACCTTC.

The chain carries TRBV5-6 and TRBJ2-7; D tentatively fits TRBD1 or TRBD2 (5 bases each). Trimming took off 4 bases at V and 0 bases at J, with 14 bases between the two ends. The germline CDR1 and CDR2 sequences are SGHDT and YYEEEE. This CDR3 spans 15 amino acids. In nucleotides, the CDR3 is TGTGCCAGCAGCCCTACGGGACGAAGCTCCTACGAGCAGTACTTC. As protein: CASSPTGRSSYEQYF.

This clonotype was counted between two and nine times. J is TRBJ1-5 and V is TRBV19; 7 nucleotides match TRBD1. The CDR3 is 15 amino acids. Germline V gene data show CDR1 as LNHDA and CDR2 as SQIVND (reference sequence). Unmatched junction bases numbered 10, after V lost 5 bases and J lost 6 bases. CDR3 amino acids: CASSPTSQGTQPQHF. DNA for the CDR3: TGTGCCAGTAGTCCGACGTCACAGGGGACTCAGCCCCAGCATTTT.

This clonotype showed up many times. The rearrangement uses TRBV7-6 and TRBJ2-3; 8 bases are a match to TRBD1. V lost 5 bases, J lost 0 bases, and 7 bases stayed unmatched. The germline V gene has CDR1 SGHVS and CDR2 FNYEAQ. The CDR3 has 16 residues. In DNA form, the CDR3 reads TGTGCCAGCAGCCCTACAGGGGGGTCTAGCACAGATACGCAGTATTTT. Protein: CASSPTGGSSTDTQYF.

This clonotype was counted at least ten times. In DNA, the CDR3 is TGTGCCAGCAGTTACTATAGCGCTTCCTACAATGAGCAGTTCTTC. Its translation: CASSYYSASYNEQFF. The chain joins TRBV6-2 or TRBV6-3 to TRBJ2-1, with a weak D call TRBD2 (5 bases). In germline, CDR1 is MNHEY, CDR2 SVGEGT. Trimming removed 1 base at V and 1 base at J, with 8 bases between. CDR3 size: 15 residues.

The table lists this clonotype with many counts. The chain combines TRBV11-2 with TRBJ2-7, with D possibly matching TRBD1 (6 bases). The CDR3 contains 14 residues. Trimming took 1 base from V and 5 from J, leaving 12 bases between them. The germline V gene has CDR1 SGHAT and CDR2 FQNNGV. Written as DNA, the CDR3 is TGTGCCAGCAGCTTAGCGCCTCAGGGGAACGAGCAGTACTTC. It is translated as CASSLAPQGNEQYF.

The rearrangement joins TRBV3-1 to TRBJ2-1; possibly TRBD1 or TRBD2 for D (5 bases each). CDR3 length: 13 amino acids. V was clipped by 3 bases and J by 7 bases, with 10 bases between them. CDR1 is LGHDT, CDR2 YNNKEL, per germline (reference sequence). The CDR3 region has the DNA TGTGCCAGCAGCCAGATGAGGGGAAATGAGCAGTTCTTC. Its translation: CASSQMRGNEQFF.